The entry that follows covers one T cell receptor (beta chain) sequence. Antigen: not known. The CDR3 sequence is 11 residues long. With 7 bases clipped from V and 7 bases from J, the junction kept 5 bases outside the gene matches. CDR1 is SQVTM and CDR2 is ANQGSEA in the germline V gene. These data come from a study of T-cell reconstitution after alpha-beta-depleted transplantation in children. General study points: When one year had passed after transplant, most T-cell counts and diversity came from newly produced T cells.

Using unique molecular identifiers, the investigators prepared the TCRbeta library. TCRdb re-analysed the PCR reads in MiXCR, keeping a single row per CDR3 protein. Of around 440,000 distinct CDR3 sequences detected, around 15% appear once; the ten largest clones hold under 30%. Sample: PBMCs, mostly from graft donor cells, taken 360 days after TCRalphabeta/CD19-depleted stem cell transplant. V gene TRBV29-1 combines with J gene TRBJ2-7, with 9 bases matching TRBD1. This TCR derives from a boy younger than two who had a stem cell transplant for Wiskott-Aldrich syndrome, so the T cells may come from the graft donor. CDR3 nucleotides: TGCAGCGGGGACAGGGACGGGGAGCAGTACTTC. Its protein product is CSGDRDGEQYF.